One sample yielded the 4 T cell receptor beta chains listed below, sequenced in a study of regulatory T cells. Whole-study findings and limits: In CD3G-deficient patients, conventional CD4+ T cells were enriched for hydrophobic CDR3 residues at positions 6 and 7.

Primers: 52 TRBV forward and 13 TRBJ reverse. Sequenced by immunoSEQ multiplex PCR; TCRdb stores in-frame clones only, minus some. Among about 32,000 clones listed, 89% were seen once. No antigen is known for these receptors. Input material: conventional CD4+ T cells sorted from blood. The receptors were gathered from a person aged 18 to 35 with CD3G deficiency.

This chain joins TRBV18 and TRBJ2-7; D tentatively fits TRBD1 or TRBD2 (5 bases each). The CDR3 extends over 16 amino acids. V gave up 6 bases and J gave up 0 bases, with 18 bases separating them. The germline CDR1 and CDR2 sequences are KGHSH and LQKENI. CDR3 coding DNA: TGTGCCAGCTCTCCCTCCGGGACGGCAAGCTCCTACGAGCAGTACTTC. Amino acids: CASSPSGTASSYEQYF. Full variable domain (missing parts from reference TRBV18 and TRBJ2-7): NAGVMQNPRHLVRRRGQEARLRCSPMKGHSHVYWYRQLPEEGLKFMVYLQKENIIDESGMPKERFSAEFPKEGPSILRIQQVVRGDSAAYFCASSPSGTASSYEQYFGPGTRLTVT.

The chain is built from TRBV5-1 and TRBJ2-3; 8 bases are a match to TRBD2. Losses at the gene ends were 4 bases for V and 4 bases for J; bases not matched to a gene: 11. Germline V gene sequence: CDR1 SGHRS, CDR2 YFSETQ. The CDR3 covers 16 residues. The CDR3 sequence: CASSPGASGGADTQYF. The CDR3 nucleotides read TGCGCCAGCAGCCCGGGGGCCAGCGGGGGTGCAGATACGCAGTATTTT.

The genes are TRBV4-1 and TRBJ2-5; 8 bases are shared with TRBD2. Germline CDR1 MGHRA, CDR2 YSYEKL. This CDR3 spans 14 amino acids. The ends lost 1 base at V and 2 bases at J; junction bases unmatched: 0. CDR3 sequence: CASSQVAGQETQYF. The CDR3 region has the DNA TGCGCCAGCAGCCAAGTAGCGGGGCAAGAGACCCAGTACTTC.

CDR3 residues: CATRPGRQETQYF. In DNA, the CDR3 is TGTGCCACAAGACCGGGACGGCAAGAGACCCAGTACTTC. The chain carries TRBV10-3 and TRBJ2-5; D is tentatively TRBD1 or TRBD2 (5 bases each). The germline V gene has CDR1 ENHRY and CDR2 SYGVKD. This CDR3 has 13 residues. V shed 10 bases and J shed 2 bases, with 14 bases lying between them.